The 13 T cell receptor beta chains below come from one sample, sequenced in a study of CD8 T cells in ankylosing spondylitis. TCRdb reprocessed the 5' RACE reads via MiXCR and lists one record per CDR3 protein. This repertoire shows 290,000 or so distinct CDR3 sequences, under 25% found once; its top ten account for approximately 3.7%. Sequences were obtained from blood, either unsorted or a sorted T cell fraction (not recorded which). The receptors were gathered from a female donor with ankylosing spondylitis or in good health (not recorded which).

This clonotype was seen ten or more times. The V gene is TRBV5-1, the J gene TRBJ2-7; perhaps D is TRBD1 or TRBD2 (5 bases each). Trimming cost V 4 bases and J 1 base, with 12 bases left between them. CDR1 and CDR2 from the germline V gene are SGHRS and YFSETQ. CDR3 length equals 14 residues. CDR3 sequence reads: CASSPGLTSYEQYF. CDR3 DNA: TGCGCCAGCAGCCCGGGGCTAACTTCCTACGAGCAGTACTTC.

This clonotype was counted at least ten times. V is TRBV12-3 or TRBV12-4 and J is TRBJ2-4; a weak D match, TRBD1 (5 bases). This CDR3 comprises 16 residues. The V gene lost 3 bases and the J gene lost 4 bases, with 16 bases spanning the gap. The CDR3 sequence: CASSFGPGSPKNIQYF. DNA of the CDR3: TGTGCCAGCAGTTTTGGTCCAGGGTCCCCGAAAAACATTCAGTACTTC.

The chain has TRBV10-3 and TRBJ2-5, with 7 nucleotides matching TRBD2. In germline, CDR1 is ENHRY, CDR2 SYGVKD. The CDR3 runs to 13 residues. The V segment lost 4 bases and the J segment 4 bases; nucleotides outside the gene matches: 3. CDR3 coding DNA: TGTGCCATCAGTGGTGCGGGAGTAGAGACCCAGTACTTC. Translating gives CAISGAGVETQYF.

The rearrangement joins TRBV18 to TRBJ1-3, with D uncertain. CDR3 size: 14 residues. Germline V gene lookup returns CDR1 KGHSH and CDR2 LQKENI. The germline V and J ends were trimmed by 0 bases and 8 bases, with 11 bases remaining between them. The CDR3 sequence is CASSPPGNPDTIYF. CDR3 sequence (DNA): TGTGCCAGCTCACCACCGGGGAATCCGGACACCATATATTTT.

CDR3 DNA: TGTGCCAGCAGCCGTAGCGGGGGGGAGACCCAGTACTTC. Amino acids: CASSRSGGETQYF. This chain uses TRBV12-3 or TRBV12-4 with TRBJ2-5, with 10 nucleotides matching TRBD2. The CDR3 covers 13 residues. After removal of 6 bases from V and 5 bases from J, the junction contained 3 bases not matched to a gene.

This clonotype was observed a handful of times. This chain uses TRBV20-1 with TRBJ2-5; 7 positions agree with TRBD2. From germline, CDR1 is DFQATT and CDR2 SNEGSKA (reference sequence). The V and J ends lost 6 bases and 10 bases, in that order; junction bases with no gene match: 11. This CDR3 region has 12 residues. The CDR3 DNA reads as TGCAGTGCCCTTGGGGGGGGTGGGGACCAGTACTTC. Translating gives CSALGGGGDQYF.

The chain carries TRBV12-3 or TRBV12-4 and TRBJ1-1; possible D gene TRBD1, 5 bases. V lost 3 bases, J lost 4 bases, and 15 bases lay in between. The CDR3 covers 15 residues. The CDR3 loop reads CASSLKKGALTEAFF. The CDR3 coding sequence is TGTGCCAGCAGTTTGAAAAAAGGGGCCCTCACTGAAGCTTTCTTT.

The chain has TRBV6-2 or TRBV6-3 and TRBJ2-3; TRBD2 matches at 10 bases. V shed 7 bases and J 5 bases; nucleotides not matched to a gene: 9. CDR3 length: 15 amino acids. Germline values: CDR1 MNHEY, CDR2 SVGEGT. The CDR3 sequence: CASTSSGRAGDTQYF. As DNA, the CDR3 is TGTGCCAGCACCTCGAGCGGGAGGGCCGGAGATACGCAGTATTTT.

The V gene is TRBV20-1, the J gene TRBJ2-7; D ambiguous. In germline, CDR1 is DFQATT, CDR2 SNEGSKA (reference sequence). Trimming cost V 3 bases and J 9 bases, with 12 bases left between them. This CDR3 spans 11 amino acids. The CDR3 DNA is TGCAGTGCTAGTGCCAGCCGTTGGCAGTACTTC. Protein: CSASASRWQYF.

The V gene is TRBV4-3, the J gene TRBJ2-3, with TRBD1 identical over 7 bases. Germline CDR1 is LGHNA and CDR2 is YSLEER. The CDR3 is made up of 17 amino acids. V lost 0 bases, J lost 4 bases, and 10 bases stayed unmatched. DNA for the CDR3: TGCGCCAGCAGCCAAGAGGTAGAGACAGGGCGAGCAGATACGCAGTATTTT. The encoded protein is CASSQEVETGRADTQYF.

The CDR3: CSARDPGRGEGEQYF. CDR3 DNA sequence: TGCAGTGCTAGAGATCCGGGCCGGGGCGAGGGGGAGCAGTACTTC. The rearrangement links TRBV20-1 to TRBJ2-7; D is perhaps TRBD1 or TRBD2 (5 bases each). The CDR3 length is 15 residues. Trimming cost V 0 bases and J 7 bases, with 19 bases left between them. The germline V gene has CDR1 DFQATT and CDR2 SNEGSKA (reference sequence).

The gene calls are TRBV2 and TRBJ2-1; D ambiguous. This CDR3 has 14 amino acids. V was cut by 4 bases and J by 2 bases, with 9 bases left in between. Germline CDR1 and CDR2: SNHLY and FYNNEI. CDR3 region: CASSVASAYNEQFF. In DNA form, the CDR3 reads TGTGCCAGCAGTGTAGCTTCCGCCTACAATGAGCAGTTCTTC. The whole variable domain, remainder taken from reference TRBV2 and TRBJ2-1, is EPEVTQTPSHQVTQMGQEVILRCVPISNHLYFYWYRQILGQKVEFLVSFYNNEISEKSEIFDDQFSVERPDGSNFTLKIRSTKLEDSAMYFCASSVASAYNEQFFGPGTRLTVL.

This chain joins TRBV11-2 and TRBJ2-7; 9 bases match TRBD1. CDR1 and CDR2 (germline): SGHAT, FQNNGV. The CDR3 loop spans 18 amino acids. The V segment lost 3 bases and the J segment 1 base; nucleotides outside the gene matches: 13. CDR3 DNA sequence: TGTGCCAGCAGCTTGGACAGGGGCGAAACCTCTAAATCCTACGAGCAGTACTTC. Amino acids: CASSLDRGETSKSYEQYF.